This T cell receptor (beta chain) stems from a study of blood T cell repertoires in COVID-19. Here immunoSEQ multiplex PCR was the method, and the copy in TCRdb shows in-frame clones only, minus some. The table has 300,000 or so clones, around 83% seen once. The CDR3 is made up of 15 amino acids. Germline V gives CDR1 SGHTA, CDR2 FQGNSA. Trimming stripped 1 base from V and 0 bases from J, with 7 bases between. The V gene is TRBV7-2, the J gene TRBJ1-3; no firm D call. The TCR comes from a woman in her forties or fifties with acute or convalescent COVID-19. The sample taken for sequencing was peripheral blood. The CDR3 nucleotides read TGTGCCAGCAGCTTAGATCAGAACTCTGGAAACACCATATATTTT. This sequence encodes CASSLDQNSGNTIYF.